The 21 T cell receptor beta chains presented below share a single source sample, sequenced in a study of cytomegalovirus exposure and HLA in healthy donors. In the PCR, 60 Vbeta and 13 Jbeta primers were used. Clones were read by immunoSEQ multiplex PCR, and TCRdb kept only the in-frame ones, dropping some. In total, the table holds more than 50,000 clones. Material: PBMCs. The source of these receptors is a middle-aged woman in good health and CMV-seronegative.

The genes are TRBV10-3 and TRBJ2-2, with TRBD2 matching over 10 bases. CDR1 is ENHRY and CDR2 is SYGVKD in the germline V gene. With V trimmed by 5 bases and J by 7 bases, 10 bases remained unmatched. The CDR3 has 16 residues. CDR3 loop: CAISWSGGASNGELFF. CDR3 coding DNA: TGTGCCATCAGTTGGAGCGGGGGGGCCAGTAACGGGGAGCTGTTTTTT.

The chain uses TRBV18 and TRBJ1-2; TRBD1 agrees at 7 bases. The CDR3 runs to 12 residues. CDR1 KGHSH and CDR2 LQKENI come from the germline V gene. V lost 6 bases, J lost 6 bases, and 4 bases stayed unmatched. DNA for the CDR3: TGTGCCAGCTCTAGGGACAGCCATGGCTACACCTTC. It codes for CASSRDSHGYTF.

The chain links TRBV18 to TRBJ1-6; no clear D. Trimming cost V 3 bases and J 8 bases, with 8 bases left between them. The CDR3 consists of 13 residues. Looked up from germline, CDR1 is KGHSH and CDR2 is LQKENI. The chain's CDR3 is CASSPALDSPLHF. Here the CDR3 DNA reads TGTGCCAGCTCACCGGCCTTGGATTCACCCCTCCACTTT.

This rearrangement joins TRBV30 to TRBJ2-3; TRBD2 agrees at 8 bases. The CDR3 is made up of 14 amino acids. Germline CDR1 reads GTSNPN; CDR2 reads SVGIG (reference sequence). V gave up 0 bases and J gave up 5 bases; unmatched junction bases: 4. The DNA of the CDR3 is TGTGCCTGGAGTGTAATTGCGGGGGGAGATACGCAGTATTTT. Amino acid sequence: CAWSVIAGGDTQYF. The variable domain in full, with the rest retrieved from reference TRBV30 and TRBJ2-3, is SQTIHQWPATLVQPVGSPLSLECTVEGTSNPNLYWYRQAAGRGLQLLFYSVGIGQISSEVPQNLSASRPQDRQFILSSKKLLLSDSGFYLCAWSVIAGGDTQYFGPGTRLTVL.

This CDR3 is CASKESGDSHYEQYF. The CDR3 bases are TGTGCCAGCAAGGAATCGGGTGACAGTCACTACGAGCAGTACTTC. The chain employs TRBV7-2 and TRBJ2-7, with a tentative D call TRBD1 (5 bases). The V gene's germline CDR1 is SGHTA and CDR2 FQGNSA. The V end was cut by 7 bases, the J end by 3 bases, with 19 bases between. CDR3 size: 15 residues.

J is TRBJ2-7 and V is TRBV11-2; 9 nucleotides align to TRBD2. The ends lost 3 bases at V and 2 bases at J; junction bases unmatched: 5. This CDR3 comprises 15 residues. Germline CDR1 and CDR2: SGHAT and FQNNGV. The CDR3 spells CASSLGPSGTYEQYF. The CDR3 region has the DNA TGTGCCAGCAGCTTGGGGCCTAGCGGGACCTACGAGCAGTACTTC. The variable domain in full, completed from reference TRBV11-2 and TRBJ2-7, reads EAGVAQSPRYKIIEKRQSVAFWCNPISGHATLYWYQQILGQGPKLLIQFQNNGVVDDSQLPKDRFSAERLKGVDSTLKIQPAKLEDSAVYLCASSLGPSGTYEQYFGPGTRLTVT.

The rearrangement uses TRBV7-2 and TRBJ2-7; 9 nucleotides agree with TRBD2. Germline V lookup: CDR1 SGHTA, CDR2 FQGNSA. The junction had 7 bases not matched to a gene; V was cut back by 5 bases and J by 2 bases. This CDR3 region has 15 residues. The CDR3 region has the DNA TGTGCCAGCAGCCCCTTAGCGGGGGTCGCCTACGAGCAGTACTTC. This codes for CASSPLAGVAYEQYF.

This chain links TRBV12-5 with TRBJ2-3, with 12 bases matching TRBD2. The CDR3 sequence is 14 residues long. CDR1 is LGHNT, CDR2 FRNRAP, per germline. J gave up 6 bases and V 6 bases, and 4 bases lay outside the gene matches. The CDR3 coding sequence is TGTGCTAGTGGGTCCGGACTAGCGGGGGATACGCAGTATTTT. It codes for CASGSGLAGDTQYF.

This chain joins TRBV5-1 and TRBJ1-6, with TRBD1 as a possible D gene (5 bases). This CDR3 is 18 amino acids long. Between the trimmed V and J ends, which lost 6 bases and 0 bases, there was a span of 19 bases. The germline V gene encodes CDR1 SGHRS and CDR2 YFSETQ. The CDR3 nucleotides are TGCGCCAGCACCACAGGTTTTGGTCCTGGCTCCTATAATTCACCCCTCCACTTT. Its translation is CASTTGFGPGSYNSPLHF.

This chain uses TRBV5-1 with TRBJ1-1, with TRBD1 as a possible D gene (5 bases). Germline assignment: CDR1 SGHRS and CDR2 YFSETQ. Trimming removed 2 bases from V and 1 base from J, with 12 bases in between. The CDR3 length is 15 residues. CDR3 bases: TGCGCCAGCAGCTTATCGACGGGGGAGAACACTGAAGCTTTCTTT. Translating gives CASSLSTGENTEAFF.

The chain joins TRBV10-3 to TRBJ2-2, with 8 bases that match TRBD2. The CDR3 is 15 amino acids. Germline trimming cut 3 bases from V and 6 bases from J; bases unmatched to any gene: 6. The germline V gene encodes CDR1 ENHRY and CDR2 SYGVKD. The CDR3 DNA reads TGTGCCATCAGTGAATCCAGCGGGGGACCCGGGGAGCTGTTTTTT. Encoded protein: CAISESSGGPGELFF.

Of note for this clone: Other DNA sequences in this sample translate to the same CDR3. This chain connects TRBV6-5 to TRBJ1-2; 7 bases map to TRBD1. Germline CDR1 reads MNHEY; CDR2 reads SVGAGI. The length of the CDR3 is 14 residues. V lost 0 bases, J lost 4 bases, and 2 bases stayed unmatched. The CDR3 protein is CASSYSTGIYGYTF. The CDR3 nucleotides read TGTGCCAGCAGTTACTCGACAGGGATCTATGGCTACACCTTC.

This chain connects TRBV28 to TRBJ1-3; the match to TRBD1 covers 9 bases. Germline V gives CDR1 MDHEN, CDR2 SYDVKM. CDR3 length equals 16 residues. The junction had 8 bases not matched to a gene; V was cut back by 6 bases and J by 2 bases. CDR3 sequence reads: CASRTGGDGPGNTIYF. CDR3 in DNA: TGTGCCAGCAGAACAGGGGGCGATGGGCCTGGAAACACCATATATTTT.

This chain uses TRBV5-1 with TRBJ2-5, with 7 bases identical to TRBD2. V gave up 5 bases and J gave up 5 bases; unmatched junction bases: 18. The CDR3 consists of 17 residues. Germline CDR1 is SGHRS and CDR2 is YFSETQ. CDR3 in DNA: TGCGCCAGCAGGGGGTCTAGCGGTCCACCCGGAGGGGAGACCCAGTACTTC. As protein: CASRGSSGPPGGETQYF.

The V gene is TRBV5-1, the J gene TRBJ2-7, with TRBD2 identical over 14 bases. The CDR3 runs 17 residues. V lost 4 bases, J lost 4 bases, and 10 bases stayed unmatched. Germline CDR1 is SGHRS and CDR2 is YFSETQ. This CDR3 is CASSLGLAGGQGYEQYF. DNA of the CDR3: TGCGCCAGCAGCCTTGGACTAGCGGGAGGCCAAGGGTACGAGCAGTACTTC.

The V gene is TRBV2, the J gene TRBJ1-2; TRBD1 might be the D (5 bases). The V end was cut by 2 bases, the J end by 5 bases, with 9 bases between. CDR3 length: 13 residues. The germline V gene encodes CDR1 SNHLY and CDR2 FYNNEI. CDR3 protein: CASSEQQAYGYTF. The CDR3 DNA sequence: TGTGCCAGCAGTGAACAACAGGCGTATGGCTACACCTTC.

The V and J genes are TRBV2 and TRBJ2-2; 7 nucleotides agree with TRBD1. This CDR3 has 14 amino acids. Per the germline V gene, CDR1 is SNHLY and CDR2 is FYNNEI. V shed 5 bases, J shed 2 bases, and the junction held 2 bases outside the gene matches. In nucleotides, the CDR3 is TGTGCCAGCAGTCGGACAGGAAACACCGGGGAGCTGTTTTTT. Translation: CASSRTGNTGELFF.

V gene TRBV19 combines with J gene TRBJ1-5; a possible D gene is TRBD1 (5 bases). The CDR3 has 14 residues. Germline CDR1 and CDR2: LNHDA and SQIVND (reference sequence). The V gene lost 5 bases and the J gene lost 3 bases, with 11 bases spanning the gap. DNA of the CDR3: TGTGCCAGTAGTTTAACAGGTGACAATCAGCCCCAGCATTTT. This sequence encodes CASSLTGDNQPQHF. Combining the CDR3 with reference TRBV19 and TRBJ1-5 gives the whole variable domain DGGITQSPKYLFRKEGQNVTLSCEQNLNHDAMYWYRQDPGQGLRLIYYSQIVNDFQKGDIAEGYSVSREKKESFPLTVTSAQKNPTAFYLCASSLTGDNQPQHFGDGTRLSIL.

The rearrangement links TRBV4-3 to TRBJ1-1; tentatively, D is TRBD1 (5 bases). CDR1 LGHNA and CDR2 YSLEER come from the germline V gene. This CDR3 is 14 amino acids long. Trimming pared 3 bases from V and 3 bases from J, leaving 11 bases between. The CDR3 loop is CASSHSGGYTEAFF. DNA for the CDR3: TGCGCCAGCAGCCATTCCGGGGGGTACACTGAAGCTTTCTTT.

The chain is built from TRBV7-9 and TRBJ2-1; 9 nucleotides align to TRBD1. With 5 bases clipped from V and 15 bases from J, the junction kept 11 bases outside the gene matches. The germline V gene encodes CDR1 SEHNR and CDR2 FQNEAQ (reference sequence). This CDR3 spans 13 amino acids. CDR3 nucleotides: TGTGCCAGCAGCCGTCGGCAAACAGGGGGCCTGTTCTTC. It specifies CASSRRQTGGLFF.

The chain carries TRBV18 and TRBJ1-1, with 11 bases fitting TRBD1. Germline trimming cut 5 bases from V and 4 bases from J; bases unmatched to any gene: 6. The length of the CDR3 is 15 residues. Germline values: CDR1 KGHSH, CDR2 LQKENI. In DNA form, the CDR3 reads TGTGCCAGCTCATCGGTCGGGACAGGGGGCACTGAAGCTTTCTTT. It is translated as CASSSVGTGGTEAFF.